This T cell receptor (beta chain) was recovered during a study of cytomegalovirus exposure and HLA in healthy donors. The study, taken as a whole, reports: Through in vitro validation, a few CMV-associated chains were shown to be specific for CMV antigens.

On this clone itself: No antigen is known for it.

This CDR3 contains 14 residues. Germline CDR1 and CDR2: SGHTA and FQGNSA. Trimming took 5 bases from V and 3 from J, leaving 13 bases between them. The PCR contained 60 Vbeta and 13 Jbeta primers. The assay was immunoSEQ multiplex PCR, and TCRdb's table has in-frame clones only and misses some. This sample contains 200,000 or so clones. Sequencing used PBMCs. This clonotype was sampled from a boy aged 5-17 years in good health and CMV-seronegative. This chain joins TRBV7-2 and TRBJ1-2; D is unresolved. DNA for the CDR3: TGTGCCAGCAGCCCCGAGCAGGCCTACTATGGCTACACCTTC. This encodes CASSPEQAYYGYTF.